This record concerns one TCR beta chain sequence. This sample was included in a study of blood T cells in healthy people across ages. Germline V gene lookup returns CDR1 ENHRY and CDR2 SYGVKD. Between the trimmed V and J ends, which lost 8 bases and 5 bases, there was a span of 20 bases. The CDR3 sequence is 15 residues long. A second PCR, run for about 6 to 11 cycles, used a sample-barcoded 5' primer plus a J-beta primer mix. MiXCR was run by TCRdb on the 5' RACE reads, yielding one entry per CDR3 protein. The data hold about 640,000 distinct CDR3 sequences, with approximately 59% observed a single time.

This TCR was sampled from a man in his 60s in good health. The rearrangement joins TRBV10-3 to TRBJ2-3; D might be TRBD1 or TRBD2, each matching 6 bases. Source material: blood. CDR3 sequence (DNA): TGTGCCATCCGCACCGGAGGGGGGCGGGGAGATACGCAGTATTTT. It is translated as CAIRTGGGRGDTQYF.